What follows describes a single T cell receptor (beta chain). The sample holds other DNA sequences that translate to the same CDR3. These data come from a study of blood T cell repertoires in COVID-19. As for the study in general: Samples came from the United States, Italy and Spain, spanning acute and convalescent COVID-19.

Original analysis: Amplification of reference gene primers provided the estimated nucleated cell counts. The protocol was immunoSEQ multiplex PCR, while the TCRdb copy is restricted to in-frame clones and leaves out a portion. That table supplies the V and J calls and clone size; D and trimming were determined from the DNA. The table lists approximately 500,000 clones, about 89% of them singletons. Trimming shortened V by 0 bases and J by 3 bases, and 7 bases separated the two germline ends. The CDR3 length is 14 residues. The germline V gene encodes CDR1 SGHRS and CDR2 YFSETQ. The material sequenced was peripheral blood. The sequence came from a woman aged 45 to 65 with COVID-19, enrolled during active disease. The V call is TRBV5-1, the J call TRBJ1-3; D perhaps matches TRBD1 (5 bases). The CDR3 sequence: CASSLAGYGNTIYF. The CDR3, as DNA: TGCGCCAGCAGCTTGGCAGGGTATGGAAACACCATATATTTT. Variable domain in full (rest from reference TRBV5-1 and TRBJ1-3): KAGVTQTPRYLIKTRGQQVTLSCSPISGHRSVSWYQQTPGQGLQFLFEYFSETQRNKGNFPGRFSGRQFSNSRSEMNVSTLELGDSALYLCASSLAGYGNTIYFGEGSWLTVV.